The 18 T cell receptor beta chains listed next were all sequenced from one sample in a study of human T cells and chemical hapten exposure. From the RACE reads, TCRdb called clonotypes with MiXCR, one entry per CDR3 protein. The table shows about 120,000 distinct CDR3 sequences, with about 12% occurring only once. Time point in this sample: patch test 1, 2 weeks after DPC sensitization. Treatment specified: therapeutic diphenylcyclopropenone sensitization with weekly scalp DPC. The material was whole blood, obtained in connection with sensitization to the hapten diphenylcyclopropenone (DPC). These receptors were taken from a woman between 50 and 59 years old with alopecia areata. Some clones in this sample may be carry-over from other donors' samples.

This clonotype showed up just a few times. In DNA, the CDR3 is TGTGCCAGCTCACCTCCGGGACAGGGGTTTGGCGCTGAAGCTTTCTTT. Residues: CASSPPGQGFGAEAFF. V is TRBV18 and J is TRBJ1-1, with TRBD1 identical over 10 bases. The CDR3 is 16 amino acids. Trimming cost V 3 bases and J 6 bases; bases outside gene matches: 10. Germline V CDR1 and CDR2: KGHSH, LQKENI. The complete variable domain, with remaining parts taken from reference TRBV18 and TRBJ1-1, reads NAGVMQNPRHLVRRRGQEARLRCSPMKGHSHVYWYRQLPEEGLKFMVYLQKENIIDESGMPKERFSAEFPKEGPSILRIQQVVRGDSAAYFCASSPPGQGFGAEAFFGQGTRLTVV.

The chain joins TRBV11-2 to TRBJ2-3, with 9 bases lining up with TRBD2. Trimming took 5 bases from V and 0 from J; bases not matched to a gene: 9. Germline V gives CDR1 SGHAT, CDR2 FQNNGV. The CDR3 length is 17 residues. CDR3 bases: TGTGCCAGCAGCCGACGAGGGAGCGGGAGGAGCACAGATACGCAGTATTTT. As protein: CASSRRGSGRSTDTQYF.

This chain links TRBV2 with TRBJ1-5, with 7 bases lining up with TRBD1. CDR1 SNHLY and CDR2 FYNNEI come from the germline V gene. V shed 7 bases, J shed 4 bases, and the junction held 13 bases outside the gene matches. The CDR3 is made up of 16 amino acids. This chain's CDR3 is CASNLWPGQVNQPQHF. In DNA form, the CDR3 reads TGTGCCAGCAATCTATGGCCCGGACAGGTGAATCAGCCCCAGCATTTT. The entire variable domain, with the rest obtained from reference TRBV2 and TRBJ1-5, is as follows: EPEVTQTPSHQVTQMGQEVILRCVPISNHLYFYWYRQILGQKVEFLVSFYNNEISEKSEIFDDQFSVERPDGSNFTLKIRSTKLEDSAMYFCASNLWPGQVNQPQHFGDGTRLSIL.

This clonotype was counted only a few times. The chain combines TRBV5-1 with TRBJ2-1, with D hard to call. V dropped 5 bases and J dropped 8 bases, with 11 bases sitting between them. The CDR3 loop spans 12 amino acids. Germline V gene lookup returns CDR1 SGHRS and CDR2 YFSETQ. CDR3 bases: TGCGCCAGCAGTTTCGTTGGAGATGAGCAGTTCTTC. Residues: CASSFVGDEQFF.

This clonotype was seen repeatedly, ten times or more. The chain combines TRBV6-5 with TRBJ2-3; TRBD2 agrees at 7 bases. This CDR3 has 17 amino acids. Germline V gives CDR1 MNHEY, CDR2 SVGAGI. V lost 4 bases to trimming and J lost 7 bases; unmatched junction nucleotides: 17. For the CDR3, the DNA is TGTGCCAGCAGTTCTCTCAGGAAGGGACTAAGAACTAATACGCAGTATTTT. Translating gives CASSSLRKGLRTNTQYF.

The rearrangement joins TRBV7-6 to TRBJ2-5, with 9 bases that match TRBD2. Germline V gene data show CDR1 as SGHVS and CDR2 as FNYEAQ. With V trimmed by 3 bases and J by 4 bases, 9 bases remained unmatched. The CDR3 length is 16 residues. CDR3 amino acids: CASSFRYSGSSETQYF. CDR3 bases: TGTGCCAGCAGCTTTAGATATAGCGGGAGTTCAGAGACCCAGTACTTC.

The rearrangement uses TRBV4-2 and TRBJ1-1; no reliable D call. CDR3 size: 13 residues. Trimming took off 0 bases at V and 9 bases at J, with 11 bases between the two ends. Germline lookup yields CDR1 LGHNA and CDR2 YNFKEQ. DNA of the CDR3: TGTGCCAGCAGCCAAGATAGCGTTACCCAAGCTTTCTTT. Its protein is CASSQDSVTQAFF.

This clonotype was detected ten times or more. In DNA, the CDR3 is TGTGCCAGCTCACCCCGCGGACTAGCGGGAATCACTGGGGCCAACGTCCTGACTTTC. Translated: CASSPRGLAGITGANVLTF. The J gene is TRBJ2-6, the V gene TRBV18, with 12 bases matching TRBD2. Unmatched junction bases numbered 8, after V lost 3 bases and J lost 2 bases. CDR1 KGHSH and CDR2 LQKENI come from the germline V gene. There are 19 residues in the CDR3.

The sample holds a few counts of this clonotype. The chain recombines TRBV7-6 with TRBJ1-1; 9 bases line up with TRBD1. V shed 5 bases, J shed 5 bases, and the junction held 9 bases outside the gene matches. The CDR3 length is 15 residues. Germline CDR1 SGHVS, CDR2 FNYEAQ. The CDR3 sequence: CASSVRTGAPTEAFF. The DNA of the CDR3 is TGTGCCAGCAGCGTTCGGACAGGGGCGCCAACTGAAGCTTTCTTT.

The genes are TRBV9 and TRBJ2-7; D call uncertain. Trimming removed 0 bases from V and 5 bases from J, with 15 bases in between. Germline CDR1 SGDLS, CDR2 YYNGEE. The CDR3 is 15 amino acids. CDR3 protein: CASSVAPSRGNEQYF. The CDR3 nucleotides read TGTGCCAGCAGCGTAGCCCCTTCCCGTGGGAACGAGCAGTACTTC. The full variable domain, completed using reference TRBV9 and TRBJ2-7, is DSGVTQTPKHLITATGQRVTLRCSPRSGDLSVYWYQQSLDQGLQFLIQYYNGEERAKGNILERFSAQQFPDLHSELNLSSLELGDSALYFCASSVAPSRGNEQYFGPGTRLTVT.

The CDR3: CATRKEGNNEQFF. The CDR3 DNA is TGTGCCACACGGAAGGAAGGTAACAATGAGCAGTTCTTC. This chain links TRBV28 with TRBJ2-1; D is unclear. The V end was cut by 10 bases, the J end by 5 bases, with 15 bases between. Looked up from germline, CDR1 is MDHEN and CDR2 is SYDVKM. The CDR3 covers 13 residues. Together with reference TRBV28 and TRBJ2-1, the CDR3 gives the full variable domain: DVKVTQSSRYLVKRTGEKVFLECVQDMDHENMFWYRQDPGLGLRLIYFSYDVKMKEKGDIPEGYSVSREKKERFSLILESASTNQTSMYLCATRKEGNNEQFFGPGTRLTVL.

The table lists this clonotype with many counts. This chain links TRBV3-1 with TRBJ2-7; D remains ambiguous. The germline V gene has CDR1 LGHDT and CDR2 YNNKEL (reference sequence). The V gene lost 4 bases and the J gene lost 0 bases, with 7 bases spanning the gap. The CDR3 has 13 residues. The CDR3: CASSPGPSYEQYF. CDR3 in DNA: TGTGCCAGCAGCCCCGGACCCTCCTACGAGCAGTACTTC.

This clonotype was found many times. The chain combines TRBV6-5 with TRBJ1-6; D is possibly TRBD1 (5 bases). The CDR3 has 15 residues. Germline CDR1 and CDR2: MNHEY and SVGAGI. The V and J ends lost 2 bases and 4 bases respectively, with 9 bases between them. The CDR3 DNA sequence: TGTGCCAGCAGTTACGCAGGGAATTATAATTCACCCCTCCACTTT. Amino acid sequence: CASSYAGNYNSPLHF.

The sample holds many counts of this clonotype. This chain uses TRBV11-2 with TRBJ2-1; D not certain. V lost 0 bases and J 9 bases, leaving 21 bases between the germline ends. The CDR3 extends over 17 amino acids. Germline V gene lookup returns CDR1 SGHAT and CDR2 FQNNGV. The DNA for the CDR3 is TGTGCCAGCAGCTTAGATCCCCGGGCCAAAGCATTCGGTGAGCAGTTCTTC. Its protein product is CASSLDPRAKAFGEQFF.

The CDR3 bases are TGTGCCAGCTCATCCGACAGGGGAATCGGGGAGCTGTTTTTT. Its translation: CASSSDRGIGELFF. This chain connects TRBV18 to TRBJ2-2; 8 positions match TRBD1. CDR1 and CDR2 from the germline V gene are KGHSH and LQKENI. The CDR3 spans 14 residues. J gave up 7 bases and V 5 bases, and 6 bases lay outside the gene matches.

Many counts were recorded for this clonotype. The genes are TRBV28 and TRBJ1-1; D possibly corresponds to TRBD1 (5 bases). Germline lookup yields CDR1 MDHEN and CDR2 SYDVKM. The CDR3 sequence is 13 residues long. V was clipped by 6 bases and J by 10 bases, with 18 bases between them. The CDR3 is CASRARDGGVAFF. In DNA, the CDR3 is TGTGCCAGCAGGGCCCGGGACGGGGGAGTAGCTTTCTTT. The full variable domain, in which reference TRBV28 and TRBJ1-1 provide the parts outside the CDR3, is DVKVTQSSRYLVKRTGEKVFLECVQDMDHENMFWYRQDPGLGLRLIYFSYDVKMKEKGDIPEGYSVSREKKERFSLILESASTNQTSMYLCASRARDGGVAFFGQGTRLTVV.

In DNA, the CDR3 is TGTGCCAGCAGCCAAGATCTCATGAGCGGTCTATCCACCGGGGAGCTGTTTTTT. Protein: CASSQDLMSGLSTGELFF. The J gene is TRBJ2-2, the V gene TRBV3-1, with D possibly being TRBD2 (5 bases). CDR1 is LGHDT and CDR2 is YNNKEL in the germline V gene (reference sequence). V gave up 0 bases and J gave up 4 bases, with 18 bases separating them. This CDR3 has 18 amino acids.

This clonotype showed up many times. In DNA, the CDR3 is TGTGCCGGTCGTCCGGGGCCCTATAATTCACCCCTCCACTTT. Amino acid sequence: CAGRPGPYNSPLHF. This sequence joins TRBV6-1 and TRBJ1-6; TRBD1 might be the D (5 bases). Germline values: CDR1 MNHNS, CDR2 SASEGT. The CDR3 is 14 residues long. The V end lost 11 bases, the J end lost 2 bases, and 13 bases lay between the germline ends.